The present T cell receptor beta chain was sequenced within a study of neurological immune-mediated disorders. This clonotype was found a few times. TCRdb re-called the 5' RACE reads with MiXCR, one entry per CDR3 protein. The table records about 120,000 distinct CDR3 sequences, more than 2.5% of them present only once. Trimming pared 2 bases from V and 5 bases from J, leaving 11 bases between. The CDR3 is made up of 14 amino acids. The genes are TRBV12-3 or TRBV12-4 and TRBJ2-3, with D unresolved. The origin of this receptor is a woman under 40 with multiple sclerosis. Sequenced input: PBMCs. The CDR3 sequence: CASSLRPGLDTQYF. As DNA, the CDR3 is TGTGCCAGCAGTTTAAGGCCGGGTTTAGATACGCAGTATTTT.